This T cell receptor beta chain appears in the sequencing data of a study of cytomegalovirus exposure and HLA in healthy donors. The germline V gene has CDR1 MGHRA and CDR2 YSYEKL. V shed 8 bases, J shed 4 bases, and the junction held 13 bases outside the gene matches. The CDR3 sequence is 15 residues long. This clone was counted between two and nine times. PCR used 60 Vbeta primers and 13 Jbeta primers. TCRdb keeps only in-frame clones here, not all; method: immunoSEQ multiplex PCR. The sample lists some 190,000 clones, about 80% occurring once. Source material: PBMCs. The source is a woman in her twenties or thirties in good health and CMV-seronegative. This chain uses TRBV4-1 with TRBJ2-7; 8 bases agree with TRBD2. The CDR3 DNA is TGCGCCAGCCAGCAGATCTGGGCGGGGGGATACGAGCAGTACTTC. The encoded protein is CASQQIWAGGYEQYF.